A selection of T cell receptor beta chains follows, all from one sample in a study of CD8 T cells in Susac syndrome. MiXCR, applied by TCRdb to the immunoSEQ multiplex PCR reads, yields one record per CDR3 protein. Of roughly 200,000 distinct CDR3 sequences in the sample, just under 95% were seen once. Sequencing input: CD4+ T cells from PBMCs. These receptors were taken from a human donor with Susac syndrome. The CDR3 runs from the conserved cysteine through the conserved F or W. The D gene is left open where the match is weak. Only part of the rows carry a size: once, few, many, or a class if the clone is expanded.

TRBV19	.	.	TRBJ1-5	TGTGCCAGTAGTCCCCAGCCTAGGGGAGATCAGCCCCAGCATTTT	CASSPQPRGDQPQHF
TRBV7-2	.	TRBD1	TRBJ1-2	TGTGCCAGCAGCTATATCGCGGGACAGGGGGCGGGGGGCTACACCTTC	CASSYIAGQGAGGYTF
TRBV18	.	.	TRBJ1-2	TGTGCCAGCTCACCGTCACGGGGTGGCTACACCTTC	CASSPSRGGYTF
TRBV6-2/TRBV6-3	.	.	TRBJ2-7	TGTGCCAGCAGCTGGACACCGACCTACGAGCAGTACTTC	CASSWTPTYEQYF
TRBV5-4	.	.	TRBJ1-1	TGTGCCAGCAGCAGAGAGGGGCGGGCGACTGAAGCTTTCTTT	CASSREGRATEAFF
TRBV28	.	.	TRBJ1-5	TGTGCCAGCAGTTCCCACCTCACAGGGAGCCAGCCCCAGCATTTT	CASSSHLTGSQPQHF
TRBV19	.	TRBD1	TRBJ2-7	TGTGCCACTACGGGACAGGGGGCCCACGAGCAGTACTTC	CATTGQGAHEQYF
TRBV29-1	once	TRBD2	TRBJ2-5	TGCAGCGGGGGGGGAAGTCAAGAGACCCAGTACTTC	CSGGGSQETQYF
TRBV6-1	.	TRBD1	TRBJ1-1	TGTGCCAGCAGTCCGGGGGGGGGACGGACAGGGGATACTGAAGCTTTCTTT	CASSPGGGRTGDTEAFF
TRBV29-1	.	.	TRBJ1-1	TGCAGCGTAGACGTTACAGGGTGGACTGAAGCTTTCTTT	CSVDVTGWTEAFF
TRBV7-2	.	.	TRBJ2-7	TGTGCCAGCAGCTTAGAGGGCCACTCCTACGAGCAGTACTTC	CASSLEGHSYEQYF
TRBV20-1	.	.	TRBJ1-6	TGCAGTGCCGGGACCCCTGCCAGTTCACCCCTCCACTTT	CSAGTPASSPLHF
TRBV20-1	.	TRBD1	TRBJ2-7	TGCAGTGCTTCTTCGACAGGGGGCTACGAGCAGTACTTC	CSASSTGGYEQYF